These 8 T cell receptor beta chains were sequenced from one sample in a study of cytomegalovirus exposure and HLA in healthy donors. Measured with immunoSEQ multiplex PCR; TCRdb has only the in-frame clones, and not every one. This table holds 220,000 or so clones, approximately 88% found once. Sequenced input: PBMCs. These TCRs come from a young woman in good health and CMV-seropositive.

The chain couples TRBV2 to TRBJ1-2; weak D call: TRBD1 (6 bases). The CDR3 is 13 residues long. Germline-derived CDR1 and CDR2 are SNHLY and FYNNEI. V was trimmed by 6 bases and J by 7 bases, leaving 15 bases between them. CDR3 nucleotides: TGTGCCAGCAGCGAGTTACAGGGTATTGGCTACACCTTC. The encoded protein is CASSELQGIGYTF. Looking up the rest from reference TRBV2 and TRBJ1-2 gives the full variable domain: EPEVTQTPSHQVTQMGQEVILRCVPISNHLYFYWYRQILGQKVEFLVSFYNNEISEKSEIFDDQFSVERPDGSNFTLKIRSTKLEDSAMYFCASSELQGIGYTFGSGTRLTVV.

This clone came up a few times. V is TRBV25-1 and J is TRBJ1-2; 11 nucleotides align to TRBD1. The CDR3 has 17 residues. Per germline, CDR1 MGHDK and CDR2 SYGVNS. The junction had 17 bases not matched to a gene; V was cut back by 8 bases and J by 6 bases. The CDR3 is CASRTSGQGGNRHGYTF. In DNA form, the CDR3 reads TGTGCCAGCCGAACTTCGGGACAGGGGGGCAATAGACATGGCTACACCTTC.

This chain connects TRBV7-9 to TRBJ2-1; D may be TRBD2 (5 bases). The CDR3 is 15 amino acids. Trimming removed 7 bases at V and 5 bases at J, with 18 bases between. CDR1 and CDR2 (germline): SEHNR, FQNEAQ (reference sequence). CDR3 sequence reads: CASTPGSRVDNEQFF. The DNA of the CDR3 is TGTGCCAGCACCCCGGGCTCGCGGGTAGACAATGAGCAGTTCTTC.

The chain has TRBV14 and TRBJ1-2; no reliable D call. The CDR3 has 12 amino acids. Trimming removed 0 bases at V and 7 bases at J, with 6 bases between. Germline assignment: CDR1 SGHDN and CDR2 FVKESK. The CDR3 coding sequence is TGTGCCAGCAGCCAAGATCGAGGTGGCTACACCTTC. It encodes CASSQDRGGYTF.

This clone was observed a few times. The V and J genes are TRBV14 and TRBJ1-3; maybe TRBD1 (6 bases). This CDR3 comprises 14 residues. CDR1 is SGHDN, CDR2 FVKESK, per germline. V shed 3 bases and J shed 4 bases, with 10 bases lying between them. CDR3 sequence (DNA): TGTGCCAGCAGCCAGTGGGGGGGCGGAAACACCATATATTTT. Protein sequence: CASSQWGGGNTIYF.

The genes are TRBV28 and TRBJ1-2, with D perhaps TRBD1 (5 bases). CDR3 length equals 14 residues. V shed 5 bases and J shed 4 bases, with 14 bases lying between them. The germline V gene encodes CDR1 MDHEN and CDR2 SYDVKM. The CDR3 sequence: CASSPMTVPYGYTF. CDR3 bases: TGTGCCAGCAGTCCGATGACAGTCCCCTATGGCTACACCTTC.

V is TRBV5-1 and J is TRBJ1-1; weak D call: TRBD1 (6 bases). The CDR3 consists of 14 residues. Germline assignment: CDR1 SGHRS and CDR2 YFSETQ. V dropped 4 bases and J dropped 1 base, with 11 bases sitting between them. CDR3 sequence (DNA): TGCGCCAGCAGCGCCGGGACATCGAACACTGAAGCTTTCTTT. It is translated as CASSAGTSNTEAFF.

The J gene is TRBJ1-2, the V gene TRBV7-2; unclear D gene. Per the germline V gene, CDR1 is SGHTA and CDR2 is FQGNSA. There are 14 residues in the CDR3. With 6 bases removed from V and 3 bases from J, the gap between germline ends came to 14 bases. The CDR3 is CASSFGVRYYGYTF. The CDR3 region has the DNA TGTGCCAGCAGTTTTGGGGTTAGGTACTATGGCTACACCTTC.